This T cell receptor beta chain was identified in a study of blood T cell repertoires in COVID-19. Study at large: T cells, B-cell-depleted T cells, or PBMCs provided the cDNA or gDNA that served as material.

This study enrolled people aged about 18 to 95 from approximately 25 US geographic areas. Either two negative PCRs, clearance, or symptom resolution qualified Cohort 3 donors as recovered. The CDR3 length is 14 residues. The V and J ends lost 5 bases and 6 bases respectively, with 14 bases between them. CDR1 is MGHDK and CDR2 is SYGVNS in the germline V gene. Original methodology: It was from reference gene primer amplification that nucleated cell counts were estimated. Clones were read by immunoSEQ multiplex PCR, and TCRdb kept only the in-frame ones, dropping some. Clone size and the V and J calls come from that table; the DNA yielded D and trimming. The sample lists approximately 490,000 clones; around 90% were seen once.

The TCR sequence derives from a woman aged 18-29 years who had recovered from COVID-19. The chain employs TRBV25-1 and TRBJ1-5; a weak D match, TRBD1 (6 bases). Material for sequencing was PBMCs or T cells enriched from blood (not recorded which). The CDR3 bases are TGTGCCAGCAGTAACAGGGAAGTTGGTCAGCCCCAGCATTTT. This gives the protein CASSNREVGQPQHF.